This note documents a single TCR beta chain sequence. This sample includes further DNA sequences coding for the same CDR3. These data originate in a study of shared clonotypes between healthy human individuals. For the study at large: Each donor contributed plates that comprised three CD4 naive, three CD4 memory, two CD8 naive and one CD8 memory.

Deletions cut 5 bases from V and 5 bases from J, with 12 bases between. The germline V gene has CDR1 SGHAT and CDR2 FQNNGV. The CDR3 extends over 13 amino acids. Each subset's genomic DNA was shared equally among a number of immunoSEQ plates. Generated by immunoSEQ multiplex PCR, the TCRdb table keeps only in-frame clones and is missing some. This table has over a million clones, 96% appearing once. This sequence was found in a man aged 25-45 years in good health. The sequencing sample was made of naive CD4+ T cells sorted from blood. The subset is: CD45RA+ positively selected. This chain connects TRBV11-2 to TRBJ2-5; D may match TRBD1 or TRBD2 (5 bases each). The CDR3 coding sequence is TGTGCCAGCAGCACCGAGGGGCGCGAGACCCAGTACTTC. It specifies CASSTEGRETQYF.